This T cell receptor (beta chain) was captured in a study of blood T cells in healthy people across ages. CDR3 length: 10 residues. Germline V CDR1 and CDR2: ENHRY, SYGVKD. A second PCR of 7 to 11 cycles used a sample-barcoded 5' primer and a J-beta primer mix. One entry per CDR3 protein results from TCRdb running MiXCR on the 5' RACE reads. Found here are about 1.8 million distinct CDR3 sequences, approximately 50% of them singletons; the top ten hold 2.1%. To note about this clonotype: One end of the junction fails to match germline, which may point to a read error.

Input material: blood. The rearrangement joins TRBV10-3 to TRBJ1-1; D is ambiguous. The receptor's source is a woman aged 40-49 years in good health. The CDR3 DNA follows: TGTTCCATCAACAGAGTTAAAGCTTTCTTT. Translated, it gives CSINRVKAFF.